This T cell receptor (beta chain) was observed in a study of blood T cell repertoires in COVID-19 (TCRdb year 2020). Concerning the study at large: Collaborator samples came from the United States, Italy and Spain and covered acute and convalescent phases of COVID-19. The dataset comprised deeply sampled blood TCRbeta repertoires from subjects exposed to, actively infected with, or recovered from COVID-19. The prospective study material was composed of cDNA or gDNA derived from T cells, B-cell-depleted T cells, or PBMCs. Samples were obtained from the ongoing ImmuneRACE study (first 160 participants) and from over 1,000 subjects provided by 6 global collaborators. Nearly every sample came with metadata listing a de-identified subject ID, COVID-19 status, age in years and sex. A freely available public database, intended as a resource for researchers studying the immune response to SARS-CoV-2, is where the repertoires were released. Where available, HLA class I and class II types were obtained from metadata supplied by the sample provider rather than from assay-based typing. Summary of the overall study and its limitations: Clinical and demographic metadata were provided uncurated, with the amount varying by source and participant.

The germline ends are 13 bases apart after V is trimmed by 1 base and J by 9 bases. The germline V gene provides CDR1 SQVTM and CDR2 ANQGSEA. The CDR3 holds 13 amino acids from the cysteine to the phenylalanine. The CDR3 DNA has 39 bases and is translated from base 1. At one collaborating source in Seattle, patients were enrolled during active infection and were followed longitudinally through the course of disease. Each collaborating institution followed its own protocols to collect whole blood in K2EDTA tubes. For TCRbeta analysis, collaborator samples were shipped as frozen whole blood, as isolated PBMCs, or as DNA extracted from either sample type. This clone was seen a few times. Its specific antigen is unknown. Base qualities are not recorded, but no much larger clone differs from it by a single base. The immunoSEQ Assay, a bias-controlled multiplex PCR, was used to amplify TCRbeta CDR3 regions from genomic DNA. On the study's bioinformatics: The number of nucleated cells in each sample was estimated by amplification of reference gene primers within the assay. Sequence reads were collapsed and filtered to measure the absolute abundance of every unique TCRbeta CDR3 rearrangement. For each sample, productive Simpson clonality was calculated by taking the square root of Simpson's diversity index across productive rearrangements. Sourced from immuneACCESS, this table was stored by TCRdb with only in-frame sequences that have V and J called. A share of the clones is absent; for the studies checked, an unresolved V gene accounts for under half, and the remainder has no known explanation. Clone size and the V and J calls come from that table; the DNA yielded D and trimming. The sample table shows around 92,000 clones, and 74% are seen once. Around 3.9% of the sample comes from the top ten.

Material: peripheral blood. Here the chain combines TRBV29-1 and TRBJ2-1; the D gene is perhaps TRBD2, on 6 matching bases. This clonotype originated in a man aged 65-85 years with COVID-19, enrolled during active disease. The CDR3 loop reads CSVEAGEGVEQFF. The DNA sequence is as follows: TGCAGCGTTGAAGCGGGAGAAGGGGTTGAGCAGTTCTTC.